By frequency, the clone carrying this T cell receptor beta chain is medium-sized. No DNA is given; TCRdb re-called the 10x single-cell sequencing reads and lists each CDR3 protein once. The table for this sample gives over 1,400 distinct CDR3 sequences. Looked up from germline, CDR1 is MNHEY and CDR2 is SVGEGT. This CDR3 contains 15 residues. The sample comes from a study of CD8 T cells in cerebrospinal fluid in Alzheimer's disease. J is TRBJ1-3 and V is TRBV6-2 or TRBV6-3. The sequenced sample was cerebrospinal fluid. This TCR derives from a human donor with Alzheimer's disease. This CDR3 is CASSPRLYSGNTIYF.